These T cell receptor beta chains were read from a single sample in a study of blood T cell repertoires in COVID-19. Generated by immunoSEQ multiplex PCR, the TCRdb table keeps only in-frame clones and is missing some. There are approximately 110,000 clones in the sample; approximately 84% occur only once, and 6% to 7% lies in the top ten. Sequencing input: peripheral blood. The receptors derive from a woman in her forties or fifties with acute or convalescent COVID-19. The CDR3 runs from the conserved cysteine through the conserved F or W. Each record gives: D gene, V gene, J gene, clone size, CDR3 protein, CDR3 DNA. D genes are given only for firm matches. Some rows mark clone size as missing; the rest say once, few, many or name a class of expanded clone.

NA	TRBV5-8	TRBJ1-3	NA	CASSLGRGLSGNTIYF	TGTGCCAGCAGCTTGGGGAGAGGGCTCTCTGGAAACACCATATATTTT
NA	TRBV2	TRBJ2-3	NA	CASIGGPGPDTQYF	TGTGCCAGCATAGGCGGGCCCGGACCAGATACGCAGTATTTT
NA	TRBV24-1	TRBJ2-2	NA	CATSDPGTGELFF	TGTGCCACCAGTGACCCCGGGACAGGGGAGCTGTTTTTT
TRBD1	TRBV11-1	TRBJ1-6	NA	CASSSRDRGNSPLHF	TGTGCCAGCAGCTCCCGGGACAGGGGAAATTCACCCCTCCACTTT
TRBD2	TRBV19	TRBJ2-3	NA	CASSPRRGLVLATTDTQYF	TGTGCCAGTAGTCCCCGAAGGGGACTAGTACTCGCCACCACAGATACGCAGTATTTT
NA	TRBV2	TRBJ2-3	NA	CASSEAVERADTQYF	TGTGCCAGCAGTGAAGCAGTGGAGAGGGCAGATACGCAGTATTTT
TRBD2	TRBV14	TRBJ2-3	NA	CASSQRTSGGPQYF	TGTGCCAGCAGCCAGAGGACTAGCGGGGGGCCGCAGTATTTT
TRBD1	TRBV30	TRBJ1-6	NA	CAWSVPGGSPLHF	TGTGCCTGGAGTGTTCCAGGGGGATCACCCCTCCACTTT
TRBD1	TRBV3-1/TRBV3-2	TRBJ2-2	few	CASSPIDRGSTGELFF	TGTGCCAGCAGCCCAATAGACAGGGGTAGCACCGGGGAGCTGTTTTTT
TRBD1	TRBV2	TRBJ1-6	few	CASILDRVAYNSPLHF	TGTGCCAGCATACTGGACAGGGTGGCCTATAATTCACCCCTCCACTTT
NA	TRBV6-1	TRBJ1-6	NA	CASSDRVNNSPLHF	TGTGCCAGCAGTGACAGGGTTAATAATTCACCCCTCCACTTT
NA	TRBV5-1	TRBJ2-2	NA	CASSLAATGGTGELFF	TGCGCCAGCAGCTTGGCTGCGACAGGAGGCACCGGGGAGCTGTTTTTT
NA	TRBV5-6	TRBJ2-1	NA	CASSLGDNEQFF	TGTGCCAGCAGTCTCGGGGACAATGAGCAGTTCTTC
TRBD1	TRBV18	TRBJ1-5	NA	CASSPPGDRELPPQHF	TGTGCCAGCTCACCACCTGGGGACAGGGAGTTGCCGCCCCAGCATTTT
TRBD1	TRBV6-6	TRBJ1-1	NA	CASTWTGGDTEAFF	TGTGCCAGCACCTGGACAGGGGGGGACACTGAAGCTTTCTTT
NA	TRBV12-5	TRBJ2-7	NA	CASGSRPKDDRTTTYEQYF	TGTGCTAGTGGTTCCCGACCCAAAGATGACAGGACCACAACCTACGAGCAGTACTTC
TRBD1	TRBV7-7	TRBJ2-1	NA	CASSPPGQGGSEQFF	TGTGCTAGCAGCCCTCCGGGACAGGGGGGAAGTGAGCAGTTCTTC
TRBD2	TRBV3-1/TRBV3-2	TRBJ2-3	NA	CASSRLWTSGGSTDTQYF	TGTGCCAGCAGCCGGCTGTGGACTAGCGGGGGTAGCACAGATACGCAGTATTTT
NA	TRBV6-2/TRBV6-3	TRBJ2-7	NA	CASSTRSGSYEQYF	TGTGCCAGCAGTACTCGCAGCGGGTCCTACGAGCAGTACTTC
NA	TRBV19	TRBJ1-5	NA	CASRPGEGGNQPQHF	TGTGCCAGTAGGCCTGGGGAGGGCGGCAATCAGCCCCAGCATTTT
TRBD1	TRBV12-3/TRBV12-4	TRBJ1-2	few	CASTPGQGRGYTF	TGTGCCAGCACCCCCGGACAGGGAAGAGGCTACACCTTC
TRBD1	TRBV4-1	TRBJ1-2	NA	CASSQDKGRGGESKGYTF	TGCGCCAGCAGCCAAGATAAAGGGCGAGGGGGCGAAAGTAAAGGCTACACCTTC
NA	TRBV6-1	TRBJ1-2	NA	CASSETAYGYTF	TGTGCCAGCAGTGAGACAGCATATGGCTACACCTTC
TRBD1	TRBV4-1	TRBJ1-1	few	CASSPGIVQGRRKDTEAFF	TGCGCCAGCAGCCCGGGGATCGTACAGGGGCGGCGAAAAGACACTGAAGCTTTCTTT
TRBD1	TRBV7-6	TRBJ2-7	NA	CASSLDRGLPYEQYF	TGTGCCAGCAGCCTCGACAGGGGGTTACCCTACGAGCAGTACTTC
NA	TRBV19	TRBJ1-2	NA	CASSRAPDYGYTF	TGTGCCAGTAGTAGAGCTCCTGACTATGGCTACACCTTC
NA	TRBV10-3	TRBJ2-2	NA	CATSGGTMANTGELFF	TGTGCCACCTCCGGGGGGACAATGGCGAACACCGGGGAGCTGTTTTTT
TRBD1	TRBV19	TRBJ2-5	NA	CASSIDGTGAGETQYF	TGTGCCAGTAGTATAGACGGGACAGGGGCTGGGGAGACCCAGTACTTC
TRBD1	TRBV27	TRBJ2-1	NA	CASSFNPGQGVGNEQFF	TGTGCCAGCAGTTTCAACCCCGGACAGGGAGTTGGGAATGAGCAGTTCTTC
TRBD1	TRBV4-2	TRBJ2-3	NA	CASSQDFRQGTQYF	TGTGCCAGCAGCCAAGACTTCCGACAGGGGACGCAGTATTTT
NA	TRBV19	TRBJ1-1	once	CASKTARGMNTEAFF	TGTGCCAGTAAGACCGCAAGGGGAATGAACACTGAAGCTTTCTTT
NA	TRBV18	TRBJ1-3	NA	CASSPIQGPGNTIYF	TGTGCCAGCTCACCAATCCAGGGGCCCGGAAACACCATATATTTT
TRBD1	TRBV18	TRBJ1-1	NA	CASSPRTGLTEAFF	TGTGCCAGCTCTCCTCGGACAGGTCTTACTGAAGCTTTCTTT
TRBD1	TRBV30	TRBJ1-1	NA	CAWDPTGNAEAFF	TGTGCCTGGGACCCGACAGGGAACGCTGAAGCTTTCTTT
NA	TRBV6-5	TRBJ1-1	once	CASGGYTEAFF	TGTGCCAGTGGGGGGTACACTGAAGCTTTCTTT
TRBD2	TRBV5-1	TRBJ2-3	NA	CASSLLSSGALTDTQYF	TGCGCCAGCAGCTTGCTGTCTAGCGGGGCCCTCACAGATACGCAGTATTTT
TRBD1	TRBV19	TRBJ1-2	NA	CASRRDRGDNYTF	TGTGCCAGTCGCCGGGACAGGGGTGATAACTACACCTTC
NA	TRBV18	TRBJ1-1	few	CASSPLLSEAFF	TGTGCCAGCTCACCCTTATTGTCTGAAGCTTTCTTT
TRBD1	TRBV5-4	TRBJ2-1	NA	CASCFGDRAYNEQFF	TGTGCCAGCTGCTTCGGGGACAGGGCATACAATGAGCAGTTCTTC
NA	TRBV3-1/TRBV3-2	TRBJ1-3	NA	CASSQERLSGNTIYF	TGTGCCAGCAGCCAAGAGCGGCTCTCTGGAAACACCATATATTTT
TRBD1	TRBV6-1	TRBJ1-6	few	CASSEPGTGAGSPLHF	TGTGCCAGCAGTGAACCGGGGACAGGGGCTGGTTCACCCCTCCACTTT
NA	TRBV18	TRBJ1-3	once	CASSRGQSDTIYF	TGTGCCAGCTCGCGAGGACAGTCTGACACCATATATTTT
TRBD1	TRBV19	TRBJ1-4	NA	CASSIGGQRGTEKLFF	TGTGCCAGTAGTATAGGGGGACAGCGAGGGACTGAAAAACTGTTTTTT
TRBD1	TRBV10-3	TRBJ2-1	NA	CAISLDRGRYNEQFF	TGTGCCATCAGTCTTGACAGGGGGCGTTACAATGAGCAGTTCTTC
TRBD2	TRBV7-9	TRBJ2-5	once	CASSFPSLAGGQETQYF	TGTGCCAGCAGCTTCCCCTCGTTAGCGGGGGGTCAAGAGACCCAGTACTTC
TRBD2	TRBV7-7	TRBJ2-7	NA	CASSAGDSSYEQYF	TGTGCCAGCAGCGCGGGGGATAGCTCCTACGAGCAGTACTTC
NA	TRBV19	TRBJ1-5	NA	CASSPLGEGSNQPQHF	TGTGCCAGTAGTCCTCTAGGGGAGGGTAGCAATCAGCCCCAGCATTTT
NA	TRBV10-1	TRBJ2-7	NA	CASSESSRRDTTYEQYF	TGCGCCAGCAGTGAGTCAAGTCGCCGGGACACTACCTACGAGCAGTACTTC
NA	TRBV12-3/TRBV12-4	TRBJ1-2	few	CASSLEGLNGYTF	TGTGCCAGCAGTTTAGAGGGGCTGAATGGCTACACCTTC
TRBD1	TRBV27	TRBJ1-1	NA	CASRRQGEPGEAFF	TGTGCCAGCAGGCGACAGGGGGAACCTGGTGAAGCTTTCTTT
TRBD1	TRBV18	TRBJ1-1	NA	CASSILTGTGQNTEAFF	TGTGCCAGCTCAATACTGACCGGGACAGGGCAGAACACTGAAGCTTTCTTT
TRBD2	TRBV5-1	TRBJ2-7	NA	CASSTSGGPYEQYF	TGCGCCAGCAGCACTAGCGGGGGACCCTACGAGCAGTACTTC
NA	TRBV5-1	TRBJ1-2	NA	CASSLEAGTYGYTF	TGCGCCAGCAGCTTGGAGGCAGGGACTTATGGCTACACCTTC